These T cell receptor beta chains were read from a single sample in a study of Graves' ophthalmopathy and Graves' hyperthyroidism. TCRdb used MiXCR to reprocess the multiplex PCR reads, holding one entry per CDR3 protein. The sample lists around 400,000 distinct CDR3 sequences, under 25% occurring once. The sample consisted of peripheral blood. Receptor source: a woman younger than 35 with stable Graves' hyperthyroidism. The CDR3 runs from the conserved cysteine through the conserved F or W. D genes are given only for firm matches. Only part of the rows carry a size: once, few, many, or a class if the clone is expanded.

d_call: .
j_call: TRBJ1-1
v_call: TRBV29-1
clone_size: many
cdr3_nt: TGCAGCGTTGGCGGCACTGAAGCTTTCTTT
cdr3_aa: CSVGGTEAFF

d_call: TRBD1
j_call: TRBJ1-6
v_call: TRBV12-3/TRBV12-4
clone_size: few
cdr3_nt: TGTGCCAGCACCCCGGGACAGTATAATTCACCCCTCCACTTT
cdr3_aa: CASTPGQYNSPLHF

d_call: .
j_call: TRBJ2-7
v_call: TRBV18
clone_size: many
cdr3_nt: TGTGCCAGCTCACCACGAGGGGACTCCTACGAGCAGTACTTC
cdr3_aa: CASSPRGDSYEQYF

d_call: .
j_call: TRBJ1-2
v_call: TRBV5-1
clone_size: many
cdr3_nt: TGCGCCAGCAGCCTTCAGGGGAATGATGGCTACACCTTC
cdr3_aa: CASSLQGNDGYTF

d_call: TRBD2
j_call: TRBJ2-7
v_call: TRBV7-2
clone_size: .
cdr3_nt: TGTGCCAGCAGACTAGGACTAGCCGACGAGCAGTACTTC
cdr3_aa: CASRLGLADEQYF

d_call: .
j_call: TRBJ2-5
v_call: TRBV5-1
clone_size: few
cdr3_nt: TGCGCCAGCAGCTCGCACACAGGGTTGGAAGAGACCCAGTACTTC
cdr3_aa: CASSSHTGLEETQYF

d_call: .
j_call: TRBJ2-7
v_call: TRBV20-1
clone_size: many
cdr3_nt: TGCAGTGCTAGAGGAAACAGCTACGAGCAGTACTTC
cdr3_aa: CSARGNSYEQYF

d_call: .
j_call: TRBJ1-3
v_call: TRBV30
clone_size: many
cdr3_nt: TGTGCCTGGAGGGAAGGGAGTGGAAACACCATATATTTT
cdr3_aa: CAWREGSGNTIYF

d_call: .
j_call: TRBJ2-7
v_call: TRBV2
clone_size: many
cdr3_nt: TGTGCCAGCGCCGAATCCTACGAGCAGTACTTC
cdr3_aa: CASAESYEQYF

d_call: TRBD1
j_call: TRBJ1-2
v_call: TRBV20-1
clone_size: few
cdr3_nt: TGCAGTGCTAGAGACCTAGGACAGGGGGCGGGGGGCTACACCTTC
cdr3_aa: CSARDLGQGAGGYTF

d_call: TRBD1
j_call: TRBJ1-2
v_call: TRBV28
clone_size: many
cdr3_nt: TGTGCCAGCTGGGACAGGGCCCGTTATGGCTACACCTTC
cdr3_aa: CASWDRARYGYTF

d_call: .
j_call: TRBJ2-5
v_call: TRBV20-1
clone_size: many
cdr3_nt: TGCAGTGGTTCTAGCAGCCAAGAGACCCAGTACTTC
cdr3_aa: CSGSSSQETQYF

d_call: TRBD1
j_call: TRBJ1-5
v_call: TRBV6-2/TRBV6-3
clone_size: many
cdr3_nt: TGTGCCAGCAGTCGAAGGACAGGGGTTCATCAGCCCCAGCATTTT
cdr3_aa: CASSRRTGVHQPQHF

d_call: TRBD2
j_call: TRBJ2-3
v_call: TRBV4-3
clone_size: many
cdr3_nt: TGCGCCAGCAGCCCCAGGGTGGTAGCGGGAACCACAGATACGCAGTATTTT
cdr3_aa: CASSPRVVAGTTDTQYF

d_call: .
j_call: TRBJ1-3
v_call: TRBV2
clone_size: few
cdr3_nt: TGTGCCAGCAGTTCTCGGTCCTCTGGAAACACCATATATTTT
cdr3_aa: CASSSRSSGNTIYF

d_call: .
j_call: TRBJ1-3
v_call: TRBV9
clone_size: once
cdr3_nt: TGTGCCAGCAGCGTAGACATTCCAGGCCGAAACACCATATATTTT
cdr3_aa: CASSVDIPGRNTIYF

d_call: TRBD1
j_call: TRBJ2-2
v_call: TRBV3-1
clone_size: .
cdr3_nt: TGTGCCAGCAGCGAGCCGGGACAGGGTTCGACTGGGGAGCTGTTTTTT
cdr3_aa: CASSEPGQGSTGELFF

d_call: .
j_call: TRBJ1-3
v_call: TRBV20-1
clone_size: many
cdr3_nt: TGCAGTGCTAGACCCCCAGTAGCCGATGGAAACACCATATATTTT
cdr3_aa: CSARPPVADGNTIYF

d_call: TRBD1
j_call: TRBJ1-2
v_call: TRBV5-1
clone_size: many
cdr3_nt: TGCGCCAGCAGCTTGGCCGGCCAGGGGGATGGCTACACCTTC
cdr3_aa: CASSLAGQGDGYTF

d_call: .
j_call: TRBJ1-2
v_call: TRBV11-2
clone_size: .
cdr3_nt: TGTGCCAGCAGCCCCCCCGGCGCACCGGAAGGCTACACCTTC
cdr3_aa: CASSPPGAPEGYTF

d_call: .
j_call: TRBJ2-7
v_call: TRBV3-1
clone_size: many
cdr3_nt: TGTGCCAGCAGCCAACCGGCCACAGGGACCTACGAGCAGTACTTC
cdr3_aa: CASSQPATGTYEQYF

d_call: .
j_call: TRBJ1-5
v_call: TRBV20-1
clone_size: many
cdr3_nt: TGCAGTGGGAGAGTCAATAGCAATCAGCCCCAGCATTTT
cdr3_aa: CSGRVNSNQPQHF

d_call: .
j_call: TRBJ1-2
v_call: TRBV20-1
clone_size: many
cdr3_nt: TGCAGTGCTAGAGAGGGTACGGGGGACTATGGCTACACCTTC
cdr3_aa: CSAREGTGDYGYTF

d_call: .
j_call: TRBJ2-5
v_call: TRBV19
clone_size: many
cdr3_nt: TGTGCCAGTAGTGCCATGTGGAGGGGGGCTAAGACCCAGTACTTC
cdr3_aa: CASSAMWRGAKTQYF

d_call: TRBD1
j_call: TRBJ2-7
v_call: TRBV6-5
clone_size: many
cdr3_nt: TGTGCCAGCAGTTACTCGAGGGCAGGGGGCAGGTACGAGCAGTACTTC
cdr3_aa: CASSYSRAGGRYEQYF

d_call: TRBD1
j_call: TRBJ1-5
v_call: TRBV20-1
clone_size: many
cdr3_nt: TGCAGTGCTAGAGCAGGGGGCCTCAATCAGCCCCAGCATTTT
cdr3_aa: CSARAGGLNQPQHF

d_call: .
j_call: TRBJ2-2
v_call: TRBV28
clone_size: many
cdr3_nt: TGTGCCAGCAGTTTAAGACTAGTTGGCACCGGGGAGCTGTTTTTT
cdr3_aa: CASSLRLVGTGELFF

d_call: TRBD2
j_call: TRBJ2-7
v_call: TRBV25-1
clone_size: .
cdr3_nt: TGTGCCAGCAGTGCCGGGACTAGCGGGAGCTCCTACGAGCAGTACTTC
cdr3_aa: CASSAGTSGSSYEQYF

d_call: TRBD1
j_call: TRBJ1-1
v_call: TRBV28
clone_size: .
cdr3_nt: TGTGCCAGCATTCTGACAGGGGGTAGGACTGAAGCTTTCTTT
cdr3_aa: CASILTGGRTEAFF